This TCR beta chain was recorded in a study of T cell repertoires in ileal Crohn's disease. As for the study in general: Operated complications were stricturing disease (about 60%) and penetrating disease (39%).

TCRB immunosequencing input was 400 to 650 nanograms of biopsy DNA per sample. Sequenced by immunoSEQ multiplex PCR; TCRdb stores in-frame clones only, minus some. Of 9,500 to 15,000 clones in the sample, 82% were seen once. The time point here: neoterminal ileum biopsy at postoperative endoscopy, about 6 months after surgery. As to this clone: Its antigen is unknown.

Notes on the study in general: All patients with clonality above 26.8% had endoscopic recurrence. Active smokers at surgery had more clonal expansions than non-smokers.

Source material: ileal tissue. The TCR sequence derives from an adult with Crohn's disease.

For the CDR3, the DNA is TGTGCCAGCAGCCAAGCTATTGGCGGGACGGGCACAGATACGCAGTATTTT. It specifies CASSQAIGGTGTDTQYF. V gene TRBV4-2 combines with J gene TRBJ2-3; possibly TRBD2 for D (6 bases). With 1 base removed from V and 1 base from J, the gap between germline ends came to 15 bases. Germline V gene data show CDR1 as LGHNA and CDR2 as YNFKEQ. This CDR3 is 17 amino acids long.